Each of the 28 T cell receptor beta chains below was sequenced from the same sample in a study of T cell responses to AZD1222 COVID-19 vaccine. TCRdb's copy holds only in-frame clones and misses some; the assay was immunoSEQ multiplex PCR. Of over 100,000 clones detected, approximately 91% appear once; the ten largest clones hold 2% to 2.5%. The sample here was peripheral blood, taken on day 0 of AZD1222 vaccination. All receptors come from an adult in good health.

This chain uses TRBV3-1 (or the pseudogene TRBV3-2) with TRBJ2-1; 12 bases match TRBD2. The junction had 14 bases not matched to a gene; V was cut back by 1 base and J by 10 bases. This CDR3 region has 18 residues. The germline V gene encodes CDR1 LGHDT and CDR2 YNNKEL (reference sequence). This chain's CDR3 is CASSQGGQLAGGLREQFF. The CDR3 DNA sequence: TGTGCCAGCAGCCAAGGGGGGCAACTAGCGGGAGGACTCAGGGAGCAGTTCTTC.

The chain recombines TRBV2 with TRBJ2-7; D ambiguous. Per germline, CDR1 SNHLY and CDR2 FYNNEI. V dropped 6 bases and J dropped 2 bases, with 8 bases sitting between them. This CDR3 is built from 12 residues. The DNA for the CDR3 is TGTGCCAGCAGGCCGGCGACCTACGAGCAGTACTTC. Its translation: CASRPATYEQYF.

The chain combines TRBV7-8 with TRBJ1-2; D is possibly TRBD1 (5 bases). The CDR3 loop spans 14 amino acids. Germline loops: CDR1 SGHVS, CDR2 FQNEAQ. The V end lost 6 bases, the J end lost 6 bases, and 17 bases lay between the germline ends. As DNA, the CDR3 is TGTGCCAGCAGTCCAGATCGGGGGACGAATGGCTACACCTTC. Protein product: CASSPDRGTNGYTF.

The rearrangement joins TRBV27 to TRBJ1-5, with D perhaps TRBD1 (5 bases). CDR1 is MNHEY, CDR2 SMNVEV, per germline (reference sequence). The V end lost 6 bases, the J end lost 4 bases, and 13 bases lay between the germline ends. This CDR3 contains 14 residues. In nucleotides, the CDR3 is TGTGCCAGCAGCCGTCCAGGGCTTAATCAGCCCCAGCATTTT. It codes for CASSRPGLNQPQHF.

This clone was seen a single time. The DNA for the CDR3 is TGTGCCAGCAGTTTGGCTAGCGGGAGGGTATACAATGAGCAGTTCTTC. Translation gives CASSLASGRVYNEQFF. V and J are TRBV28 and TRBJ2-1; TRBD2 matches at 12 bases. CDR1 and CDR2 from the germline V gene are MDHEN and SYDVKM. After removal of 3 bases from V and 4 bases from J, the junction contained 4 bases not matched to a gene. The CDR3 loop spans 16 amino acids.

This chain uses TRBV5-4 with TRBJ2-5, with D perhaps TRBD1 or TRBD2 (5 bases each). This CDR3 comprises 16 residues. Trimming took 3 bases from V and 4 from J, leaving 19 bases between them. CDR1 SGHNT and CDR2 YYREEE come from the germline V gene (reference sequence). The CDR3 sequence is CASSSEQVGGLETQYF. CDR3 nucleotide sequence: TGTGCCAGCAGCTCCGAACAGGTTGGGGGTCTAGAGACCCAGTACTTC.

This clone occurred a few times. The chain uses TRBV28 and TRBJ1-5, with D possibly TRBD1 on 6 matching bases. The V end lost 5 bases, the J end lost 13 bases, and 12 bases lay between the germline ends. CDR3 length: 11 residues. The germline CDR1 and CDR2 sequences are MDHEN and SYDVKM. CDR3 amino acids: CASSTTGMQHF. The CDR3 bases are TGTGCCAGCAGTACCACAGGGATGCAGCATTTT.

In the case of this clone: In the same sample, other DNA sequences code for this CDR3. This sequence joins TRBV2 and TRBJ1-1; 7 nucleotides match TRBD1. Germline lookup yields CDR1 SNHLY and CDR2 FYNNEI. The V segment lost 6 bases and the J segment 3 bases; nucleotides outside the gene matches: 4. This CDR3 is 13 amino acids long. CDR3 bases: TGTGCCAGCAGCCCCGACAGGGACACTGAAGCTTTCTTT. It codes for CASSPDRDTEAFF. The full variable domain, its missing parts supplied by reference TRBV2 and TRBJ1-1, is EPEVTQTPSHQVTQMGQEVILRCVPISNHLYFYWYRQILGQKVEFLVSFYNNEISEKSEIFDDQFSVERPDGSNFTLKIRSTKLEDSAMYFCASSPDRDTEAFFGQGTRLTVV.

This clone was recorded a few times. This chain joins TRBV6-6 and TRBJ1-4; D might be TRBD1 (5 bases). The germline V gene has CDR1 MNHNY and CDR2 SVGAGI (reference sequence). This CDR3 has 18 amino acids. The V and J ends lost 5 bases and 0 bases respectively, with 19 bases between them. The CDR3 region has the DNA TGTGCCAGCAGTCGACACAGGACTTCGTCCTCAACTAATGAAAAACTGTTTTTT. Its translation: CASSRHRTSSSTNEKLFF.

Only one count was recorded for this clone. The chain recombines TRBV11-2 with TRBJ1-1, with a tentative D call TRBD1 (5 bases). V gave up 0 bases and J gave up 4 bases, with 9 bases separating them. The germline gives CDR1 SGHAT, CDR2 FQNNGV. This CDR3 spans 14 amino acids. DNA of the CDR3: TGTGCCAGCAGCTTAGATCGGGGCGGCACTGAAGCTTTCTTT. It yields the protein CASSLDRGGTEAFF.

The J gene is TRBJ2-4, the V gene TRBV7-3; possible D gene TRBD1, 7 bases. The CDR3 is 13 amino acids. CDR1 and CDR2 (germline): SGHTA, FQGTGA. The germline V and J ends were trimmed by 4 bases and 9 bases, with 13 bases remaining between them. CDR3 sequence (DNA): TGTGCCAGCAGCTCGACAGGGACTGGCATTCAGTACTTC. Residues: CASSSTGTGIQYF.

This clone was counted a few times. The V gene is TRBV25-1, the J gene TRBJ2-1, with D unresolved. The CDR3 contains 12 residues. In germline, CDR1 is MGHDK, CDR2 SYGVNS. V was pared by 3 bases and J by 9 bases, with 9 bases between. CDR3 in amino acids: CASSDLVGEQFF. In DNA, the CDR3 is TGTGCCAGCAGTGATTTAGTCGGTGAGCAGTTCTTC.

In its sample, this clone was seen a few times. The chain recombines TRBV28 with TRBJ1-4; D gene unclear. Germline V gene data show CDR1 as MDHEN and CDR2 as SYDVKM. The CDR3 consists of 14 residues. Trimming pared 6 bases from V and 5 bases from J, leaving 13 bases between. The DNA of the CDR3 is TGTGCCAGCAGAATCGGAGGGATCAATGAAAAACTGTTTTTT. It yields the protein CASRIGGINEKLFF.

The rearrangement joins TRBV15 to TRBJ2-6; D remains ambiguous. Per germline, CDR1 LNHNV and CDR2 YYDKDF (reference sequence). This CDR3 is 17 amino acids long. Trimming took off 1 base at V and 0 bases at J, with 10 bases between the two ends. In nucleotides, the CDR3 is TGTGCCACCAGCAGAGCGGTTGGTGGCTCTGGGGCCAACGTCCTGACTTTC. This encodes CATSRAVGGSGANVLTF.

This sequence joins TRBV4-2 and TRBJ1-4, with a possible D match to TRBD1 (6 bases). V was clipped by 1 base and J by 6 bases, with 12 bases between them. The CDR3 is 15 residues long. Germline V gene lookup returns CDR1 LGHNA and CDR2 YNFKEQ. DNA for the CDR3: TGTGCCAGCAGCCAAGCACAGGGAGGAGATGAAAAACTGTTTTTT. It codes for CASSQAQGGDEKLFF.

This chain connects TRBV24-1 to TRBJ2-3; D is unresolved. This CDR3 contains 14 residues. With 6 bases removed from V and 5 bases from J, the gap between germline ends came to 14 bases. Looked up from germline, CDR1 is KGHDR and CDR2 is SFDVKD. CDR3 DNA sequence: TGTGCCACCAGTTCGGTGGGGTCAGGAGATACGCAGTATTTT. Amino acids: CATSSVGSGDTQYF.

The rearrangement links TRBV3-1 (or the pseudogene TRBV3-2) to TRBJ2-7, with 8 bases identical to TRBD1. CDR3 size: 14 residues. The trim removed 1 base at V and 5 bases at J, leaving 4 bases unmatched. CDR1 and CDR2 (germline): LGHDT, YNNKEL (reference sequence). The CDR3, as DNA: TGTGCCAGCAGCCAAGGCAGGGGGCCCCACGAGCAGTACTTC. Amino acid sequence: CASSQGRGPHEQYF.

V gene TRBV2 combines with J gene TRBJ2-1; 14 bases agree with TRBD2. Per the germline V gene, CDR1 is SNHLY and CDR2 is FYNNEI. This CDR3 is built from 18 residues. V lost 3 bases and J lost 7; bases outside the gene matches: 11. CDR3 region: CASSETRLAGGGRNEQFF. The CDR3 DNA reads as TGTGCCAGCAGTGAGACCCGACTAGCGGGAGGGGGTCGGAATGAGCAGTTCTTC.

V usage is TRBV2 and J usage is TRBJ2-3, with 7 nucleotides matching TRBD2. Unmatched junction bases numbered 9, after V lost 6 bases and J lost 0 bases. The CDR3 is 16 amino acids. Germline V CDR1 and CDR2: SNHLY, FYNNEI. CDR3 residues: CASSRDYATSTDTQYF. As DNA, the CDR3 is TGTGCCAGCAGCCGGGACTACGCAACTAGCACAGATACGCAGTATTTT.

The J gene is TRBJ2-1, the V gene TRBV9, with 9 bases identical to TRBD2. Germline CDR1 is SGDLS and CDR2 is YYNGEE. The length of the CDR3 is 16 residues. V dropped 0 bases and J dropped 4; count of bases not matched to a gene: 5. The CDR3 coding sequence is TGTGCCAGCAGCGTAGGCGCTAGCGGGGTTTACAATGAGCAGTTCTTC. Translating gives CASSVGASGVYNEQFF.

The J gene is TRBJ2-1, the V gene TRBV9, with D perhaps TRBD1 or TRBD2 (5 bases each). The CDR3 has 19 residues. Per germline, CDR1 SGDLS and CDR2 YYNGEE. Trimming pared 3 bases from V and 6 bases from J, leaving 28 bases between. This CDR3 reads CASSGGQGEPRAEFNEQFF. Here the CDR3 DNA reads TGTGCCAGCAGCGGAGGGCAGGGCGAACCTCGGGCCGAGTTCAATGAGCAGTTCTTC.

This chain links TRBV11-3 with TRBJ2-1; 12 nucleotides match TRBD2. This CDR3 has 16 residues. J was trimmed by 10 bases and V by 6 bases; bases with no gene match: 13. Germline-derived CDR1 and CDR2 are SGHNT and YENEEA. Here the CDR3 DNA reads TGTGCCAGCAGTTACACCCTAGCGGGAGGGCTAGAGGAGCAGTTCTTC. It specifies CASSYTLAGGLEEQFF.

This clone was observed a few times. V is TRBV7-9 and J is TRBJ1-5, with D possibly matching TRBD1 (6 bases). This CDR3 comprises 14 residues. The V gene's germline CDR1 is SEHNR and CDR2 FQNEAQ (reference sequence). V lost 1 base and J lost 9, with 13 bases in between. In DNA form, the CDR3 reads TGTGCCAGCAGCTTAGATTCAGGGGCCCGGCCCCAGCATTTT. Translated: CASSLDSGARPQHF.

The chain combines TRBV12-3 or TRBV12-4 with TRBJ1-1, with a weak D call TRBD1 (5 bases). Trimming removed 0 bases at V and 4 bases at J, with 6 bases between. The CDR3 contains 13 residues. DNA for the CDR3: TGTGCCAGCAGTTTAGCGGGGGGCACTGAAGCTTTCTTT. Translated, it gives CASSLAGGTEAFF.

V usage is TRBV10-1 and J usage is TRBJ2-7; 11 bases are shared with TRBD1. CDR1 is WNHNN, CDR2 SYGVQD, per germline (reference sequence). Unmatched junction bases numbered 4, after V lost 3 bases and J lost 6 bases. This CDR3 comprises 14 residues. CDR3 in amino acids: CASSEGTGGSEQYF. CDR3 in DNA: TGCGCCAGCAGTGAAGGGACAGGGGGGAGCGAGCAGTACTTC.

V and J are TRBV28 and TRBJ1-1; D is ambiguous. The CDR3 contains 15 residues. In germline, CDR1 is MDHEN, CDR2 SYDVKM. The V end lost 6 bases, the J end lost 1 base, and 15 bases lay between the germline ends. In DNA, the CDR3 is TGTGCCAGCAGCCCCCTTCAAAGCCGGAACACTGAAGCTTTCTTT. Translating gives CASSPLQSRNTEAFF.

This chain links TRBV27 with TRBJ2-2; no definite D call. The CDR3 has 12 residues. The V gene lost 3 bases and the J gene lost 6 bases, with 5 bases spanning the gap. Germline V gene sequence: CDR1 MNHEY, CDR2 SMNVEV (reference sequence). The chain's CDR3 is CASSFGPGELFF. For the CDR3, the DNA is TGTGCCAGCAGTTTTGGTCCCGGGGAGCTGTTTTTT.

The gene calls are TRBV9 and TRBJ1-4; D is perhaps TRBD1 (6 bases). The germline CDR1 and CDR2 sequences are SGDLS and YYNGEE. Trimming removed 4 bases at V and 4 bases at J, with 14 bases between. This CDR3 comprises 15 residues. CDR3 coding DNA: TGTGCCAGCAGCCCTCGTGGGGGCTTTAATGAAAAACTGTTTTTT. Translating gives CASSPRGGFNEKLFF.